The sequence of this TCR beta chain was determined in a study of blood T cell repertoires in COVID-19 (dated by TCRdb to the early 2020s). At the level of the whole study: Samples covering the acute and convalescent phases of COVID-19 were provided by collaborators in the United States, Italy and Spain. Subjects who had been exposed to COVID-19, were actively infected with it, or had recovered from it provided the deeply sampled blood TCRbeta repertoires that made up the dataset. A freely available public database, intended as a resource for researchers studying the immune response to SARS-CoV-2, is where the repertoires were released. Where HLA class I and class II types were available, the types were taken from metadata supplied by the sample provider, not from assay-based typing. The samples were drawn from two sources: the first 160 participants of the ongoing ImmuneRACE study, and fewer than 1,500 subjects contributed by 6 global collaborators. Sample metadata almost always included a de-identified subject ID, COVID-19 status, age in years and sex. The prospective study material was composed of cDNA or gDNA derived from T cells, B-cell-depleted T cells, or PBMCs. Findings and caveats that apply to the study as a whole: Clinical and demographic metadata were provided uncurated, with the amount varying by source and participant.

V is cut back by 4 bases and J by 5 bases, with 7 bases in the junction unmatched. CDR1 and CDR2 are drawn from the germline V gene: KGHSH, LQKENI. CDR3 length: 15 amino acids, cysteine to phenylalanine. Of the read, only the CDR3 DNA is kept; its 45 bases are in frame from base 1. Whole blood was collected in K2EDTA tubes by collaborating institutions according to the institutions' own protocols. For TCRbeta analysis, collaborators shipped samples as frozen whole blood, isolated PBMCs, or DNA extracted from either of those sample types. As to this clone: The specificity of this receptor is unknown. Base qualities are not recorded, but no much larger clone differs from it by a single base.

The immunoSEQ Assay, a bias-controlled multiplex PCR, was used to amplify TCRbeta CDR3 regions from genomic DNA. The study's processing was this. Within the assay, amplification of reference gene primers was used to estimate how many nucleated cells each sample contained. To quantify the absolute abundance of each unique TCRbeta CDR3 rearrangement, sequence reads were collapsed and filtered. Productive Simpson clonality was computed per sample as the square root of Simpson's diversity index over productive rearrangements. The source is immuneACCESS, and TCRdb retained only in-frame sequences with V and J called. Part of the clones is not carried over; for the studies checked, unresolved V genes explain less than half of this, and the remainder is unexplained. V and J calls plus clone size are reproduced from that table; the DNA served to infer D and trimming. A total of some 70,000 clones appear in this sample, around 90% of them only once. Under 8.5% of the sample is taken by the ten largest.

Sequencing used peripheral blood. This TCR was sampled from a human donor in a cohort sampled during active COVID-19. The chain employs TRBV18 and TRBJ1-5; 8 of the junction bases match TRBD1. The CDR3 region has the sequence CASSLSTGEDQPQHF. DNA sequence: TGTGCCAGCTCACTCTCGACAGGGGAGGATCAGCCCCAGCATTTT.